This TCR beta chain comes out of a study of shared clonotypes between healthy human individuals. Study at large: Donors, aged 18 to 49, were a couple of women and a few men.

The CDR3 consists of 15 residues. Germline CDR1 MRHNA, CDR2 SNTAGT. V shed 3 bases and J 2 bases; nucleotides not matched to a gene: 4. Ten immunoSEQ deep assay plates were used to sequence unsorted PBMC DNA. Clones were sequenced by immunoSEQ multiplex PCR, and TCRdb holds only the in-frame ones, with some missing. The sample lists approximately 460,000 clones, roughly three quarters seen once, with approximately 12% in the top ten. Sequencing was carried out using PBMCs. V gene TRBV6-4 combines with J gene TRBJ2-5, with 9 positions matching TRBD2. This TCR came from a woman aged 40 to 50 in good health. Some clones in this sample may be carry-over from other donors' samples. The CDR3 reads CASSELAGSQETQYF. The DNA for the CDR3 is TGTGCCAGCAGTGAACTAGCGGGCTCACAAGAGACCCAGTACTTC.